This TCR beta chain is drawn from a study of sequential checkpoint blockade in melanoma. Study-level background: After both sequences, patients received maintenance nivolumab.

Indicated treatment: randomized to nivolumab then ipilimumab (arm A) or the reverse (arm B). None of the patients previously received DNA-damaging chemotherapy. Sorted cells were live CD3+CD8+, lacking CD19 and CD56, from PBMCs. Profiled with immunoSEQ multiplex PCR; TCRdb holds only in-frame clones, not every one. Of more than 10,000 clones listed, under 80% are singletons. Sequenced material: CD8+ T cells sorted from blood (inferred from file names), taken from a patient given nivolumab and ipilimumab in sequence. The TCR sequence derives from a human donor with melanoma.

The CDR3 spells CASSQGLTSGGGQFF. In DNA form, the CDR3 reads TGCGCCAGCAGCCAAGGTTTGACTAGCGGGGGAGGGCAGTTCTTC. The rearrangement links TRBV4-3 to TRBJ2-1; the match to TRBD2 covers 12 bases. Germline CDR1 LGHNA, CDR2 YSLEER. The CDR3 is 15 residues long. V was clipped by 1 base and J by 12 bases; unmatched bases: 7.